This TCR beta chain was sequenced during a study of identical twins. TCRdb recomputed calls from the 5' RACE reads with MiXCR, one row per CDR3 protein. The table shows approximately 890,000 distinct CDR3 sequences, with 12% occurring only once. This clonotype was seen a few times. These data also formed part of another study, on yellow fever vaccine responses in identical twins.

This clonotype was sampled from a woman younger than 30 in good health. The specimen sequenced was PBMCs.

The CDR3 DNA is TGTGCCAGCAGTTTTTTACAGGGGGCTTTTAGCACAGATACGCAGTATTTT. Its protein product is CASSFLQGAFSTDTQYF. The chain combines TRBV12-3 or TRBV12-4 with TRBJ2-3, with 9 bases matching TRBD1. V trimming: 3 bases; J trimming: 0 bases; junction bases outside the gene matches: 7. The CDR3 runs 17 residues.